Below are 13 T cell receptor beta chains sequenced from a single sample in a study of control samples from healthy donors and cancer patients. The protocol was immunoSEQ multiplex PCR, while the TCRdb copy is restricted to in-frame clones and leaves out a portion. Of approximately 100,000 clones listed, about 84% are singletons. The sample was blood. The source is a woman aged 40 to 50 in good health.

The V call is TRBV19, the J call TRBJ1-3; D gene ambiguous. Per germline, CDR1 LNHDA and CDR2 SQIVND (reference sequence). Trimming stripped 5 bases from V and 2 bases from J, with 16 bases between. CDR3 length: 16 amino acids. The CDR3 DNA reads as TGTGCCAGTAGTCCCCGGTCCGGAGCCCCTGGAAACACCATATATTTT. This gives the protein CASSPRSGAPGNTIYF.

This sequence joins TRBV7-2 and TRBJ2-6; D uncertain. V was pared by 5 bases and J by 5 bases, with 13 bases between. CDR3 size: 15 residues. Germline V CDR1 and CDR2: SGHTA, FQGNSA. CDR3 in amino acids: CASSTDGTRANVLTF. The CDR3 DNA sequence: TGTGCCAGCAGCACGGACGGTACTCGGGCCAACGTCCTGACTTTC.

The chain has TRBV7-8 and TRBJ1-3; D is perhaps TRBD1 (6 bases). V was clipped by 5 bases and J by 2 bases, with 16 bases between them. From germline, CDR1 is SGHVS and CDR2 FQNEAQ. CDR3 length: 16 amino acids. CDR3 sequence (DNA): TGTGCCAGCAGCCCTACTACAGGGTACACTGGAAACACCATATATTTT. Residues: CASSPTTGYTGNTIYF. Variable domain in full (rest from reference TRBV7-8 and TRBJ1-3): GAGVSQSPRYKVAKRGQDVALRCDPISGHVSLFWYQQALGQGPEFLTYFQNEAQLDKSGLPSDRFFAERPEGSVSTLKIQRTQQEDSAVYLCASSPTTGYTGNTIYFGEGSWLTVV.

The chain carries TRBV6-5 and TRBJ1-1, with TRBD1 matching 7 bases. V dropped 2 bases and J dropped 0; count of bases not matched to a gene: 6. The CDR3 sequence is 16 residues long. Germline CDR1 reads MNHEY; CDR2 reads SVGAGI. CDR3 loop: CASSYRQGKLNTEAFF. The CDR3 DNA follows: TGTGCCAGCAGTTACCGACAGGGCAAATTGAACACTGAAGCTTTCTTT.

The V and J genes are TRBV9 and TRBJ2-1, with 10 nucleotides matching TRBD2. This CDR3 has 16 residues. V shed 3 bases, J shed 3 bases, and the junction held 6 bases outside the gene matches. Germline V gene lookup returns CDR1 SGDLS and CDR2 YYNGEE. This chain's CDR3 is CASSGTGTSDYNEQFF. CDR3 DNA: TGTGCCAGCAGCGGCACTGGGACTAGCGACTACAATGAGCAGTTCTTC.

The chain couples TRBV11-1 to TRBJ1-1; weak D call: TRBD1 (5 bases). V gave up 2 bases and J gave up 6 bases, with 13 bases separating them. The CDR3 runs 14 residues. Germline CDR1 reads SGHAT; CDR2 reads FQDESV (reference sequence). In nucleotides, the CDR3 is TGTGCCAGCAGCTTACGTGGGGGTTTGGCTGAAGCTTTCTTT. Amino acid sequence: CASSLRGGLAEAFF.

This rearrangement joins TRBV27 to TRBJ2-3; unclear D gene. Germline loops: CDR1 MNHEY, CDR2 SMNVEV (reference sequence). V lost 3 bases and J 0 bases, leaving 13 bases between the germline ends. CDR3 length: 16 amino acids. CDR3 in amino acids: CASSFRVNPSTDTQYF. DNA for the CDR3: TGTGCCAGCAGTTTTAGGGTTAATCCTAGCACAGATACGCAGTATTTT.

The DNA of the CDR3 is TGTGCCAGCAGCTTACACGGGGGATCGGTTGAAGCTTTCTTT. Translated: CASSLHGGSVEAFF. The rearrangement links TRBV7-9 to TRBJ1-1; weak D call: TRBD1 (5 bases). Germline V lookup: CDR1 SEHNR, CDR2 FQNEAQ (reference sequence). CDR3 length equals 14 residues. The V gene lost 2 bases and the J gene lost 7 bases, with 14 bases spanning the gap.

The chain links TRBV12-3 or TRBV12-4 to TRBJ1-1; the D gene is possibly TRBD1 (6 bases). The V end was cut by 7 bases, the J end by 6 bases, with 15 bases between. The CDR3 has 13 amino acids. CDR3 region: CASNTGQKAEAFF. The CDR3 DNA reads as TGTGCCAGCAATACAGGACAGAAGGCTGAAGCTTTCTTT.

DNA for the CDR3: TGTGCCAGCAGCAGGGAATCCGGGGCCAACGTCCTGACTTTC. Its translation is CASSRESGANVLTF. This chain joins TRBV11-1 and TRBJ2-6; D ambiguous. Germline V lookup: CDR1 SGHAT, CDR2 FQDESV (reference sequence). The CDR3 covers 14 residues. V lost 5 bases, J lost 4 bases, and 9 bases lay in between.

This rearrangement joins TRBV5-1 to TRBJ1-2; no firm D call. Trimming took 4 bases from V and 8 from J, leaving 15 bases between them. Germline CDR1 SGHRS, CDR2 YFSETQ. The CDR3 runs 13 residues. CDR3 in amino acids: CASSGEVGVGYTF. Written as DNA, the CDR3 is TGCGCCAGCAGCGGGGAGGTAGGAGTGGGCTACACCTTC.

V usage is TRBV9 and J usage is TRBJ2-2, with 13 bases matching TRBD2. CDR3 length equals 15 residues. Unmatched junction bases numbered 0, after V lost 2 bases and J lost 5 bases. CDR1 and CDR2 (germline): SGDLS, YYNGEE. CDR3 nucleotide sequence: TGTGCCAGCAGCGTGGGACTAGCGGGAACCGGGGAGCTGTTTTTT. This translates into CASSVGLAGTGELFF.

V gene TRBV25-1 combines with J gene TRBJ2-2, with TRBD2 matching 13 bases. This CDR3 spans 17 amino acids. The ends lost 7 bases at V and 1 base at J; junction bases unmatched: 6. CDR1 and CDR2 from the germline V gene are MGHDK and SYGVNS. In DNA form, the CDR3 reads TGTGCCAGCAAACCGGGGACTAGCGGGGAGAACACCGGGGAGCTGTTTTTT. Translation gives CASKPGTSGENTGELFF.